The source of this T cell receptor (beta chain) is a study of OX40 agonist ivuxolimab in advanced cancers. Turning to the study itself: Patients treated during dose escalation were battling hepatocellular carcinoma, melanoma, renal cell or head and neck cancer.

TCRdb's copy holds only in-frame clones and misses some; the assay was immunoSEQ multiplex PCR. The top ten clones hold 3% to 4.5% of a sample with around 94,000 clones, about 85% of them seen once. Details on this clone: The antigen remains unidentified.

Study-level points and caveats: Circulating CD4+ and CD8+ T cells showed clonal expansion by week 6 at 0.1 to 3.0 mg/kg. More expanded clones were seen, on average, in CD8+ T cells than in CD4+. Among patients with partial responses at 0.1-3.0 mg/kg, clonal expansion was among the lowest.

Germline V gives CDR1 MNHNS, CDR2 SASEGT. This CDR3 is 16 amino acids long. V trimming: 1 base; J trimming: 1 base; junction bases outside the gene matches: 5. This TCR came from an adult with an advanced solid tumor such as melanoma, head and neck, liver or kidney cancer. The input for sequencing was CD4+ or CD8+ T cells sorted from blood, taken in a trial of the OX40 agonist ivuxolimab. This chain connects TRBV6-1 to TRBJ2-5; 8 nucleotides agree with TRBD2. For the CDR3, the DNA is TGTGCCAGCAGTGAAGTTTCCGGGAGGGGCCAAGAGACCCAGTACTTC. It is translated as CASSEVSGRGQETQYF.